The source of this T cell receptor beta chain is a study of response to subunit inactivated influenza vaccine. Findings and caveats of the study: Each seasonal influenza vaccination recruits few new T cells, the authors suggested.

TCRdb reprocessed the RT-PCR reads with MiXCR, giving one entry per CDR3 protein. This sample has roughly 700,000 distinct CDR3 sequences, with around 16% found just once. As for this clonotype: What it binds is unknown.

Germline V gene sequence: CDR1 KGHDR, CDR2 SFDVKD. The CDR3 spans 19 residues. After removal of 1 base from V and 0 bases from J, the junction contained 8 bases not matched to a gene. The sequences come from PBMCs from blood, collected 11 to 12 days after vaccination. The V gene is TRBV24-1, the J gene TRBJ2-2; 9 bases map to TRBD2. This TCR derives from a man aged 45-65 years who received an inactivated influenza vaccine. For the CDR3, the DNA is TGTGCCACCAGTGATTTCGCTAGCGGGAAGACCTCGAACACCGGGGAGCTGTTTTTT. Translated: CATSDFASGKTSNTGELFF.